This TCR beta chain is from a study of CD8 T cells in ankylosing spondylitis (dated by TCRdb to about 2017). For the wider study: The study profiled T cell receptor beta repertoires in healthy donors and ankylosing spondylitis patients to find disease-linked TCR variants. The full study cohort was made up of 20 to 25 ankylosing spondylitis patients and 95 to 130 healthy donors. Samples of peripheral blood were taken, and for ankylosing spondylitis patients, synovial fluid was collected as well. What the research found in general, with its limitations: Blood from ankylosing spondylitis patients appeared to be characterized by a TCR beta motif made up of under 10 highly homologous amino acid variants. The disease-linked clones were reported to be significantly enriched in matched synovial fluid samples from ankylosing spondylitis patients. Some of the motif variants had been reported before in the synovial fluid and blood of reactive arthritis patients, a finding that suggests common disease-initiation mechanisms. In peripheral blood, the disease-linked clones were found at relatively low frequencies and had a CD8+ phenotype.

This clonotype has a count of ten or more. The clone's antigen remains unknown. No qualities accompany the bases; no much larger clone lies one base away. From the cysteine up to the phenylalanine, the CDR3 has a length of 15 residues. The sequence is cut down to CDR3 DNA, 45 bases in frame from base 1. Per the germline V gene (reference sequence), LNHDA is the CDR1 and SQIVND is the CDR2. Clipping removes 3 bases from V and 1 base from J, with 2 as the unmatched junction base count. Instrument on record: Illumina HiSeq 2500. Quantitative 5'-RACE with molecular barcodes was the method used to prepare the TCR beta libraries. Per the source publication's procedure: A new computational method based on a probabilistic model of VDJ rearrangement was used to identify disease-linked TCR variants. TCRdb applied fastp at Q25 and MiXCR to the public reads, then kept only in-frame beta chains. Rows with one shared CDR3 protein collapse into an entry with the most common genes and DNA. TCRdb assigned the V and J calls; the authors' analysis was not used. This sample holds 220,000 or so distinct CDR3 sequences; roughly 10% were observed only once. The top ten clonotypes cover about a fifth of the sample.

The source material was blood, either unsorted or a sorted T cell fraction (not recorded which). The chain was built from TRBV19 and TRBJ2-2; TRBD1 agrees with 7 junctional bases. This TCR derives from a male donor with ankylosing spondylitis or in good health (not recorded which). For the CDR3, the sequence is CASSMDRRNTGELFF. The bases are TGTGCCAGTAGTATGGACAGGAGGAACACCGGGGAGCTGTTTTTT.